The rows below give T cell receptor beta chains drawn from one sample of a study of T cell responses to AZD1222 COVID-19 vaccine. The protocol was immunoSEQ multiplex PCR, while the TCRdb copy is restricted to in-frame clones and leaves out a portion. The table lists about 180,000 clones, 80% to 95% of them singletons. Sequences were derived from peripheral blood, sampled 28 days after the second AZD1222 dose. The receptors were sampled from an adult who received the AZD1222 COVID-19 vaccine. Both conserved end residues are part of each CDR3. A D gene is named only where the DNA matches it firmly. Clone size is given for some rows only: seen once, a few or many times, or a class if the clone is expanded.

V	J	D	size	CDR3	DNA
TRBV28	TRBJ2-7	.	.	CASSLTRHEQYF	TGTGCCAGCAGTTTAACGAGGCACGAGCAGTACTTC
TRBV18	TRBJ1-4	.	few	CASSPEWGFNEKLFF	TGTGCCAGCTCGCCTGAATGGGGTTTCAATGAAAAACTGTTTTTT
TRBV5-1	TRBJ2-7	TRBD1	.	CASSLGPGGNIDEQYF	TGCGCCAGCAGCTTGGGCCCAGGGGGCAACATCGACGAGCAGTACTTC
TRBV6-5	TRBJ2-5	TRBD1	.	CASSRDRSPRVTQYF	TGTGCCAGCAGCCGGGACAGGTCTCCAAGAGTGACCCAGTACTTC
TRBV9	TRBJ2-1	TRBD2	.	CASSVGSGRADEQFF	TGTGCCAGCAGCGTAGGAAGCGGGAGGGCTGATGAGCAGTTCTTC
TRBV5-6	TRBJ1-2	TRBD1	.	CASSLVDRGLGYTF	TGTGCCAGCAGCTTGGTGGACAGGGGGCTTGGCTACACCTTC
TRBV30	TRBJ2-3	.	.	CAWSQGQDTQYF	TGTGCCTGGAGCCAGGGACAAGATACGCAGTATTTT
TRBV6-2/TRBV6-3	TRBJ2-1	.	.	CASSYWGEQFF	TGTGCCAGCAGTTACTGGGGTGAGCAGTTCTTC
TRBV27	TRBJ2-5	.	.	CASTRAGLGETQYF	TGTGCCAGCACCCGCGCAGGGCTTGGAGAGACCCAGTACTTC
TRBV6-5	TRBJ2-4	.	once	CASSYTPTAKNIQYF	TGTGCCAGCAGTTACACCCCGACGGCCAAAAACATTCAGTACTTC
TRBV4-1	TRBJ2-7	TRBD2	.	CASSQIGGLSGIEQYF	TGCGCCAGCAGCCAAATCGGGGGACTATCGGGGATTGAGCAGTACTTC
TRBV19	TRBJ1-3	.	.	CASSTWTATSSGNTIYF	TGTGCCAGTAGTACCTGGACAGCCACCAGCTCTGGAAACACCATATATTTT
TRBV2	TRBJ2-3	.	.	CASSVGGAAHPRGRRTDTQYF	TGTGCCAGCAGTGTCGGGGGCGCAGCACACCCGAGGGGGAGAAGGACAGATACGCAGTATTTT
TRBV5-4	TRBJ1-5	.	.	CASSLDRNNQPQHF	TGTGCCAGCAGCCTCGACAGGAACAATCAGCCCCAGCATTTT
TRBV7-9	TRBJ1-2	.	once	CASSSGTSSGYGYTF	TGTGCCAGCAGCTCGGGGACCTCCAGTGGGTATGGCTACACCTTC
TRBV20-1	TRBJ1-5	.	.	CSAREGRFQHF	TGCAGTGCTAGAGAAGGGAGATTCCAGCATTTT
TRBV2	TRBJ2-4	TRBD2	.	CASSDTGGVAKNIQYF	TGTGCCAGCAGTGATACGGGAGGGGTAGCCAAAAACATTCAGTACTTC
TRBV4-2	TRBJ2-7	TRBD2	.	CASSQDAGGSYEQYF	TGTGCCAGCAGCCAAGATGCGGGAGGATCCTACGAGCAGTACTTC
TRBV10-1	TRBJ1-4	TRBD1	.	CASGGQGMSEKLFF	TGCGCCAGTGGGGGACAGGGAATGAGTGAAAAACTGTTTTTT
TRBV7-2	TRBJ2-1	.	.	CASSLGGGNEQFF	TGTGCCAGCAGCTTAGGGGGCGGCAATGAGCAGTTCTTC
TRBV30	TRBJ1-3	.	.	CAWRMNGNTIYF	TGTGCCTGGCGTATGAATGGAAACACCATATATTTT
TRBV25-1	TRBJ2-1	.	.	CASRGRPDGNEQFF	TGTGCCAGCAGGGGACGGCCGGATGGTAATGAGCAGTTCTTC
TRBV4-3	TRBJ1-4	.	.	CASSQVERTNEKLFF	TGCGCCAGCAGCCAAGTGGAACGCACTAATGAAAAACTGTTTTTT
TRBV5-3	TRBJ2-5	.	.	CARSPQDSQETQYF	TGTGCCAGAAGCCCACAGGACAGCCAAGAGACCCAGTACTTC
TRBV19	TRBJ1-5	.	once	CASSIDADMPQHF	TGTGCCAGTAGTATAGATGCCGATATGCCCCAGCATTTT
TRBV11-2	TRBJ2-7	.	.	CASSPTPNAVEQYF	TGTGCCAGCAGCCCAACACCTAATGCAGTTGAGCAGTACTTC
TRBV11-2	TRBJ2-3	.	.	CASSLVGARTDTQYF	TGTGCCAGCAGCCTCGTGGGTGCCCGCACAGATACGCAGTATTTT
TRBV15	TRBJ1-3	.	.	CATSREPPGADSGNTIYF	TGTGCCACCAGCAGAGAGCCGCCGGGGGCGGACTCTGGAAACACCATATATTTT
TRBV6-5	TRBJ1-5	TRBD1	once	CASSYSRGDNQPQHF	TGTGCCAGCAGTTACTCCAGGGGGGACAATCAGCCCCAGCATTTT
TRBV19	TRBJ2-6	.	.	CASSILLSGANVLTF	TGTGCCAGTAGTATTTTACTCTCTGGGGCCAACGTCCTGACTTTC
TRBV18	TRBJ2-1	TRBD1	.	CASSPGQDNEQFF	TGTGCCAGCTCACCGGGACAGGACAATGAGCAGTTCTTC
TRBV7-9	TRBJ2-7	.	.	CASSTGRVYEQYF	TGTGCCAGCAGCACAGGCAGGGTCTACGAGCAGTACTTC
TRBV7-9	TRBJ2-5	TRBD2	.	CASSNALGLAGRETQYF	TGTGCCAGCAGCAACGCCCTCGGACTAGCGGGTCGGGAGACCCAGTACTTC
TRBV14	TRBJ2-7	.	.	CASSQVRLEQYF	TGTGCCAGCAGCCAAGTAAGGCTCGAGCAGTACTTC
TRBV5-6	TRBJ1-6	.	.	CASSPAGDTYNSPLHF	TGTGCCAGCAGCCCCGCCGGGGACACCTATAATTCACCCCTCCACTTT
TRBV4-1	TRBJ2-1	.	.	CASSLEKAGYNEQFF	TGCGCCAGCAGCCTCGAGAAAGCGGGTTACAATGAGCAGTTCTTC
TRBV13	TRBJ2-5	.	.	CASSLREETQYF	TGTGCCAGCAGCTTAAGGGAGGAGACCCAGTACTTC
TRBV14	TRBJ2-5	.	once	CASSQMESLETQYF	TGTGCCAGCAGCCAGATGGAATCGTTAGAGACCCAGTACTTC
TRBV7-6	TRBJ2-1	TRBD2	.	CASRRLAGNEQFF	TGTGCCAGCAGACGACTAGCGGGGAATGAGCAGTTCTTC
TRBV27	TRBJ2-7	TRBD1	.	CASSTYTRTGVGYEQYF	TGTGCCAGCAGTACCTACACTAGGACAGGGGTGGGCTACGAGCAGTACTTC
TRBV28	TRBJ2-7	.	once	CASSLPAYEQYF	TGTGCCAGCAGTTTGCCCGCATACGAGCAGTACTTC
TRBV5-4	TRBJ1-1	.	.	CASSPAMGGTEAFF	TGTGCCAGCAGCCCCGCGATGGGGGGCACTGAAGCTTTCTTT
TRBV4-3	TRBJ1-6	.	.	CASSQPGVNSPLHF	TGCGCCAGCAGCCAACCAGGGGTCAATTCACCCCTCCACTTT